These 10 T cell receptor beta chains share one sample of origin, sequenced in a study of blood T cell repertoires in COVID-19. Using immunoSEQ multiplex PCR, the repertoire was profiled, and TCRdb retains in-frame clones only, with some absent. Of 350,000 or so clones in the sample, 80% to 90% are singletons; the top ten hold more than 9%. Sequenced: peripheral blood. These TCRs come from a woman aged 25 to 39 with COVID-19, enrolled during active disease.

The CDR3 coding sequence is TGTGCCAGCAGCTTGTTCCGTGACAGGGGCAATACTGAAGCTTTCTTT. Translating it yields CASSLFRDRGNTEAFF. V and J are TRBV5-6 and TRBJ1-1; TRBD1 matches 8 bases. In germline, CDR1 is SGHDT, CDR2 YYEEEE. The CDR3 is 16 residues long. After removal of 1 base from V and 5 bases from J, the junction contained 10 bases not matched to a gene. Variable domain in full (rest from reference TRBV5-6 and TRBJ1-1): DAGVTQSPTHLIKTRGQQVTLRCSPKSGHDTVSWYQQALGQGPQFIFQYYEEEERQRGNFPDRFSGHQFPNYSSELNVNALLLGDSALYLCASSLFRDRGNTEAFFGQGTRLTVV.

The rearrangement joins TRBV9 to TRBJ1-3, with D hard to call. The CDR3 has 14 residues. The germline V gene has CDR1 SGDLS and CDR2 YYNGEE. V lost 2 bases, J lost 4 bases, and 10 bases lay in between. In DNA, the CDR3 is TGTGCCAGCAGCGTGACTGACCTAGGAAACACCATATATTTT. Amino acid sequence: CASSVTDLGNTIYF. Variable domain in full (rest from reference TRBV9 and TRBJ1-3): DSGVTQTPKHLITATGQRVTLRCSPRSGDLSVYWYQQSLDQGLQFLIQYYNGEERAKGNILERFSAQQFPDLHSELNLSSLELGDSALYFCASSVTDLGNTIYFGEGSWLTVV.

This clone came up a few times. V and J are TRBV7-2 and TRBJ2-1; 10 bases align to TRBD2. Germline loops: CDR1 SGHTA, CDR2 FQGNSA. The trim removed 8 bases at V and 4 bases at J, leaving 11 bases unmatched. The CDR3 runs 16 residues. The CDR3 sequence is CASRVRSGRGYNEQFF. The CDR3 DNA follows: TGTGCCAGCCGTGTCCGGAGCGGGAGGGGTTACAATGAGCAGTTCTTC.

The V call is TRBV7-2, the J call TRBJ2-5, with 8 bases matching TRBD2. V shed 3 bases, J shed 5 bases, and the junction held 5 bases outside the gene matches. The CDR3 covers 14 residues. In germline, CDR1 is SGHTA, CDR2 FQGNSA. CDR3 in DNA: TGTGCCAGCAGCTTTCGGGAGGGCCGGGAGACCCAGTACTTC. This translates into CASSFREGRETQYF. Variable domain in full (rest from reference TRBV7-2 and TRBJ2-5): GAGVSQSPSNKVTEKGKDVELRCDPISGHTALYWYRQSLGQGLEFLIYFQGNSAPDKSGLPSDRFSAERTGGSVSTLTIQRTQQEDSAVYLCASSFREGRETQYFGPGTRLLVL.

The genes are TRBV5-6 and TRBJ2-1; 13 nucleotides agree with TRBD2. Losses at the gene ends were 3 bases for V and 4 bases for J; bases not matched to a gene: 4. The germline V gene has CDR1 SGHDT and CDR2 YYEEEE. This CDR3 contains 16 residues. Here the CDR3 DNA reads TGTGCCAGCAGCTCACTAGCGGGAGGGCTTTACAATGAGCAGTTCTTC. Protein: CASSSLAGGLYNEQFF.

J is TRBJ2-2 and V is TRBV7-6; 11 bases match TRBD2. The CDR3 sequence is 18 residues long. The V gene's germline CDR1 is SGHVS and CDR2 FNYEAQ. V shed 4 bases, J shed 5 bases, and the junction held 12 bases outside the gene matches. The CDR3 DNA reads as TGTGCCAGCAGCTCTTCCCCACCCACTAGCGGGAGAACCGGGGAGCTGTTTTTT. It specifies CASSSSPPTSGRTGELFF.

The rearrangement links TRBV28 to TRBJ2-2; no clear D. CDR1 and CDR2 from the germline V gene are MDHEN and SYDVKM. Trimming shortened V by 2 bases and J by 0 bases, and 4 bases separated the two germline ends. This CDR3 contains 14 residues. The CDR3 spells CASSLNSNTGELFF. In nucleotides, the CDR3 is TGTGCCAGCAGTTTAAACTCGAACACCGGGGAGCTGTTTTTT.

The chain couples TRBV7-6 to TRBJ2-5; the match to TRBD2 covers 8 bases. Looked up from germline, CDR1 is SGHVS and CDR2 is FNYEAQ. The length of the CDR3 is 15 residues. Trimming at V came to 1 base and at J to 10 bases, leaving 11 bases not matched to a gene. CDR3 in amino acids: CASSLVPAGAPGQYF. As DNA, the CDR3 is TGTGCCAGCAGCTTAGTGCCAGCGGGAGCACCGGGCCAGTACTTC.

The genes are TRBV3-1 (or the pseudogene TRBV3-2) and TRBJ2-1, with D unresolved. The CDR3 has 12 amino acids. Trimming pared 1 base from V and 7 bases from J, leaving 5 bases between. In germline, CDR1 is LGHDT, CDR2 YNNKEL (reference sequence). The CDR3 loop reads CASSQVQNEQFF. The CDR3, as DNA: TGTGCCAGCAGCCAAGTACAGAATGAGCAGTTCTTC.

This rearrangement joins TRBV7-3 to TRBJ2-1; 7 nucleotides align to TRBD1. Germline CDR1 reads SGHTA; CDR2 reads FQGTGA. The CDR3 length is 14 residues. The ends lost 5 bases at V and 6 bases at J; junction bases unmatched: 7. The DNA of the CDR3 is TGTGCCAGCAGCAGAGAGGGGGCCCGCAATGAGCAGTTCTTC. It is translated as CASSREGARNEQFF.